This paragraph reports one T cell receptor beta chain. These data come from a study of blood T cell repertoires in COVID-19. Study-wide background: T cells, B-cell-depleted T cells, or PBMCs supplied cDNA or gDNA.

The germline V gene encodes CDR1 MNHEY and CDR2 SVGAGI. V shed 2 bases and J 4 bases; nucleotides not matched to a gene: 1. The CDR3 spans 14 residues. The protocol was immunoSEQ multiplex PCR, while the TCRdb copy is restricted to in-frame clones and leaves out a portion. The sample consists of around 100,000 clones, roughly nine tenths of them appearing once. Sequencing was carried out using peripheral blood. The TCR sequence derives from a woman aged 45-65 years with COVID-19, enrolled during active disease. The V gene is TRBV6-5, the J gene TRBJ1-2; TRBD1 matches 10 bases. In nucleotides, the CDR3 is TGTGCCAGCAGTTACGGACAGGGGGGCTATGGCTACACCTTC. Translating gives CASSYGQGGYGYTF.